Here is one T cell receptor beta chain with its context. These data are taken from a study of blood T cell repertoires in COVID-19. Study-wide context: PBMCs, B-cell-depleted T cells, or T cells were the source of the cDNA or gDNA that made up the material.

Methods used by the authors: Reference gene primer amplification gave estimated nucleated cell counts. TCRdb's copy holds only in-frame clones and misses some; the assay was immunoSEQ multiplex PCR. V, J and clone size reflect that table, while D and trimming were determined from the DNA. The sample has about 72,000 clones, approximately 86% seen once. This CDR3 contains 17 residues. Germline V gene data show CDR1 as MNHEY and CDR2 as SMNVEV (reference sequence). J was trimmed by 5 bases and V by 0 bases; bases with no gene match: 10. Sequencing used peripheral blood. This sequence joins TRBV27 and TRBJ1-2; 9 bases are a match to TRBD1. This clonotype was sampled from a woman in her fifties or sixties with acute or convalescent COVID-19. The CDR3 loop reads CASSLSQGDRAPYGYTF. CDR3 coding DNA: TGTGCCAGCAGTTTATCTCAGGGGGACAGGGCTCCATATGGCTACACCTTC.